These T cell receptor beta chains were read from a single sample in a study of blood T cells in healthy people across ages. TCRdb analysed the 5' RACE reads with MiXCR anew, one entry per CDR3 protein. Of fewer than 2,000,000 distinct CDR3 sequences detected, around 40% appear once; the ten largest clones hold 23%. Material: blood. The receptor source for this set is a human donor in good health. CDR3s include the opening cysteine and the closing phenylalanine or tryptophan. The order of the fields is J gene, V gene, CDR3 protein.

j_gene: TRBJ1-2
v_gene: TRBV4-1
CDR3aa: CASSQLGTGYGYTF

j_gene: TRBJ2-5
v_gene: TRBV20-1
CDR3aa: CSTIKGPVGETQYF

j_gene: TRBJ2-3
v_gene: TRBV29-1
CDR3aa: CSVERQRGNTDTQYF

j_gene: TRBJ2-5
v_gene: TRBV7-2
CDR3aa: CASSGGGAWETQYF

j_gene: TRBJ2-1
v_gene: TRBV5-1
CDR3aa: CASSSGTVSSYNEQFF

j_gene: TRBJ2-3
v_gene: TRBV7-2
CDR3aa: CASSLAVTDTQYF

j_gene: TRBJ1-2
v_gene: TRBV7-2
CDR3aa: CASSSNRINYGHTF

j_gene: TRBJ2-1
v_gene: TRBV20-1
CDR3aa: CSARVASIQFF

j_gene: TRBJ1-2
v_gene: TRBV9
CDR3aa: CASSVLPRAGDYGYTF

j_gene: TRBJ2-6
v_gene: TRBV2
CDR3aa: CAGSDLRRSGANVLTF

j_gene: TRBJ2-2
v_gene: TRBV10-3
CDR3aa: CAISPSGGATGELFF

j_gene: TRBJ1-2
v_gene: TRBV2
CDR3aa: CASSEMTGYTF

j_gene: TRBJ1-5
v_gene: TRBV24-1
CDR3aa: CATSDSRVRQPQHF

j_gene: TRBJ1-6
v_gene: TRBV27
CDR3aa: CASQGPYNSPLHF

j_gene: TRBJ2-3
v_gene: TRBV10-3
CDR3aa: CAITPTPIGTDTQYF

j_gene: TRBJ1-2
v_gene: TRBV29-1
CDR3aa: CSGFPTGANYGYTF

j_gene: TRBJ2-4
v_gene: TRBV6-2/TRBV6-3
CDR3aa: CVSSNRRGTYNEQYF

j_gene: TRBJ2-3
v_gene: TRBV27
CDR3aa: CASYLEPTDTQYF

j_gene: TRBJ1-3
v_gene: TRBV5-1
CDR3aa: CASSSGLRGNTIYF

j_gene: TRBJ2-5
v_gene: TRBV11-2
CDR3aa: CASSLWRLAGGTQYF